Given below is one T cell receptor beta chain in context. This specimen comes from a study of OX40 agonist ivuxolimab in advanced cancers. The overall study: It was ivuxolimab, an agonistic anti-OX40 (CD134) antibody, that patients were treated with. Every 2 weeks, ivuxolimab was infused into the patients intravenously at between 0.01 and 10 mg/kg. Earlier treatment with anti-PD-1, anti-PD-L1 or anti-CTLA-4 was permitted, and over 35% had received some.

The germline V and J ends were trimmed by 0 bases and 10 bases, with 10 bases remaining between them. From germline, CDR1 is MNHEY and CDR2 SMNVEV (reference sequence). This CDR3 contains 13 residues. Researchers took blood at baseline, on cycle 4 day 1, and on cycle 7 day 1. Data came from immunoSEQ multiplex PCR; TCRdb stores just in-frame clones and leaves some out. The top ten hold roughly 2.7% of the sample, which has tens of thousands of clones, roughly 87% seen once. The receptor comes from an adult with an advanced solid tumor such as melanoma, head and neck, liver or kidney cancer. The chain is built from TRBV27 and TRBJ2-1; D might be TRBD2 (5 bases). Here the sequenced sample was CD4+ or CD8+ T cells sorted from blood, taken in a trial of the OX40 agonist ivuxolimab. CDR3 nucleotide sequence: TGTGCCAGCAGTTTATCGGGGAGCGGAGAGCAGTTCTTC. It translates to CASSLSGSGEQFF.